This TCR beta chain originates from a study of cytomegalovirus exposure and HLA in healthy donors. Study overall: Unique TCRs numbering about 87 million, obtained from HLA-typed donors, made up an early data release. Notes on the study in general: In a later analysis, most CMV-associated TCR beta chains appeared HLA-restricted. Cytomegalovirus-associated status was assigned to more than 150 TCR beta chains.

Both 60 Vbeta primers and 13 Jbeta primers went into the PCR. Clones were read by immunoSEQ multiplex PCR, and TCRdb kept only the in-frame ones, dropping some. The sample includes 150,000 or so clones, roughly 80% of them seen just once. Germline CDR1 and CDR2: SGHAT and FQNNGV. V lost 5 bases to trimming and J lost 8 bases; unmatched junction nucleotides: 6. The CDR3 sequence is 14 residues long. As for this clone: Its specificity is unknown.

The TCR was taken from a man younger than 45 in good health and CMV-seropositive. The sample consisted of PBMCs. The chain links TRBV11-2 to TRBJ1-4; 9 positions match TRBD1. CDR3: CASSPDRGREKLFF. CDR3 bases: TGTGCCAGCAGCCCGGACAGGGGAAGGGAAAAACTGTTTTTT.